The T cell receptor beta chain under discussion was sequenced for a study of cytomegalovirus exposure and HLA in healthy donors. Study details: There were about 86 million unique TCRs (from HLA-typed donors) in an early data release.

It was healthy bone marrow donors who served as donors. PCR involved 60 Vbeta and 13 Jbeta primers. Original handling: Some 9.9 million shared chains were among some 75 million unique TCR beta chains counted in a later analysis. This table comes from immunoSEQ multiplex PCR, and its TCRdb copy is limited to in-frame clones, with some not included. That table supplies the V and J calls and clone size; D and trimming were determined from the DNA. The sample records some 130,000 clones, 60% to 80% being singletons. Study-level results: An analysis done earlier found most TCR beta V segments productive about 90% or about 30% of the time.

V shed 5 bases and J shed 4 bases, with 15 bases lying between them. The CDR3 is 15 amino acids. CDR1 is SGHRS, CDR2 YFSETQ, per germline. As regards this clone: The antigen is unknown.

V and J are TRBV5-1 and TRBJ1-4; possible D gene TRBD1, 5 bases. Material for sequencing was PBMCs. The source of this sequence is a man aged 30 to 39 in good health and CMV-seronegative. The CDR3 DNA reads as TGCGCCAGCAGGGGTGGAGGGGCGAATAATGAAAAACTGTTTTTT. It is translated as CASRGGGANNEKLFF.